This TCR beta chain was obtained from a study of cytomegalovirus exposure and HLA in healthy donors. Whole-study findings and limits: An analysis was carried out at a later point. It showed that HLA-associated TCR beta chains were more clonally expanded than equally common non-associated chains. Most TCRs appeared rarely, but some public TCRs recurred in many donors.

CDR1 and CDR2 from the germline V gene are SGHKS and YYEKEE (reference sequence). V lost 0 bases, J lost 9 bases, and 13 bases lay in between. This CDR3 is 15 amino acids long. With respect to this clone: Its antigen is not identified.

PCR amplification relied on 60 Vbeta primers (plus 13 Jbeta primers). Profiling relied on immunoSEQ multiplex PCR, and the TCRdb table lists in-frame clones only, not all of them. The sample includes some 140,000 clones, over 70% seen only once; the top ten take 2% to 2.5%. The V gene is TRBV5-5, the J gene TRBJ1-6, with D hard to call. The TCR sequence derives from a man under 40 in good health and CMV-seronegative. Sequencing input: PBMCs. CDR3 in amino acids: CASSLEAVEGSPLHF. DNA for the CDR3: TGTGCCAGCAGCTTGGAGGCGGTGGAGGGTTCACCCCTCCACTTT. The full variable domain, in which reference TRBV5-5 and TRBJ1-6 provide the parts outside the CDR3, is DAGVTQSPTHLIKTRGQQVTLRCSPISGHKSVSWYQQVLGQGPQFIFQYYEKEERGRGNFPDRFSARQFPNYSSELNVNALLLGDSALYLCASSLEAVEGSPLHFGNGTRLTVT.